These T cell receptor beta chains were read from a single sample in a study of blood T cell repertoires in COVID-19. Clones were read by immunoSEQ multiplex PCR, and TCRdb kept only the in-frame ones, dropping some. The sample shows about 210,000 clones, around 80% of them seen only once. Sequencing input: peripheral blood. The receptors were sampled from a man in his forties or fifties with active or convalescent COVID-19. Both conserved end residues are part of each CDR3. The order of the fields is D gene, V gene, J gene, clone size, CDR3 protein, CDR3 DNA. A D gene is named only where the DNA matches it firmly. Where a row states a size, it is once, few, many or the class of an expanded clone; other rows omit it.

-	TRBV5-5	TRBJ2-6	-	CASSSSTGSGANVLTF	TGTGCCAGCAGCTCGTCCACAGGATCCGGGGCCAACGTCCTGACTTTC
-	TRBV4-1	TRBJ2-5	-	CASSQGPLETQYF	TGCGCCAGCAGCCAAGGTCCCCTAGAGACCCAGTACTTC
-	TRBV28	TRBJ1-1	-	CASRSGQRTDEAFF	TGTGCCAGCCGTTCCGGACAGAGGACTGATGAAGCTTTCTTT
-	TRBV7-6	TRBJ2-1	-	CASSLVQAVYGPNEQFF	TGTGCCAGCAGCTTAGTACAGGCTGTTTATGGGCCCAATGAGCAGTTCTTC
TRBD1	TRBV28	TRBJ2-7	-	CASSLITGTGEQYF	TGTGCCAGCAGTCTAATTACCGGGACAGGGGAGCAGTACTTC
TRBD1	TRBV7-2	TRBJ1-2	-	CASSAGTGNGYTF	TGTGCCAGCAGCGCCGGGACAGGGAATGGCTACACCTTC
-	TRBV9	TRBJ2-3	-	CASSVGPYRPGTDTQYF	TGTGCCAGCAGCGTAGGCCCGTACAGACCCGGCACAGATACGCAGTATTTT
TRBD1	TRBV27	TRBJ1-1	-	CASSLSTGGVEAFF	TGTGCCAGCAGTTTATCGACAGGGGGTGTTGAAGCTTTCTTT
-	TRBV11-2	TRBJ2-1	-	CASAVDEQFF	TGTGCCAGCGCCGTAGATGAGCAGTTCTTC
-	TRBV21-1	TRBJ2-2	-	CASSNNSRTGELFF	TGTGCCAGCAGCAATAACAGTAGGACCGGGGAGCTGTTTTTT
-	TRBV9	TRBJ1-6	-	CASSVGQGFSLADSPLHF	TGTGCCAGCAGCGTTGGGCAGGGATTCAGCTTAGCGGATTCACCCCTCCACTTT
-	TRBV7-9	TRBJ1-5	-	CASSTGTNNQPQHF	TGTGCCAGCAGCACCGGGACTAATAATCAGCCCCAGCATTTT
TRBD2	TRBV5-4	TRBJ2-5	-	CASSLTSGGQETQYF	TGTGCCAGCAGCTTGACTAGCGGGGGTCAAGAGACCCAGTACTTC
TRBD2	TRBV4-1	TRBJ2-7	-	CASSQDFSGPGFVYDSYEQYF	TGCGCCAGCAGCCAAGACTTTAGCGGGCCGGGGTTTGTATACGACTCCTACGAGCAGTACTTC
-	TRBV19	TRBJ2-2	-	CASSVFSQGTGELFF	TGTGCCAGTAGTGTCTTCTCCCAGGGGACCGGGGAGCTGTTTTTT
-	TRBV19	TRBJ1-1	-	CASTLGQRTEAFF	TGTGCCAGTACCCTCGGACAGCGCACTGAAGCTTTCTTT
-	TRBV7-6	TRBJ1-4	-	CASSRHTGNNEKLFF	TGTGCCAGCTCCCGACACACCGGGAACAATGAAAAACTGTTTTTT
TRBD1	TRBV5-1	TRBJ1-1	-	CASSRTGPNTEAFF	TGCGCCAGCAGCCGGACAGGACCGAACACTGAAGCTTTCTTT
TRBD1	TRBV28	TRBJ1-2	-	CASSLGRGARNYGYTF	TGTGCCAGCAGTTTGGGCAGGGGGGCACGCAACTATGGCTACACCTTC
-	TRBV11-2	TRBJ1-2	-	CASSLTGDYGYTF	TGTGCCAGCAGCCTCACCGGGGACTATGGCTACACCTTC
TRBD1	TRBV27	TRBJ1-2	-	CASSKGQGAGYGYTF	TGTGCCAGCAGCAAAGGACAGGGGGCGGGCTATGGCTACACCTTC
-	TRBV7-2	TRBJ2-3	-	CASSLARTDTQYF	TGTGCCAGCAGCTTAGCGCGGACAGATACGCAGTATTTT
TRBD2	TRBV4-1	TRBJ2-3	-	CASSPGTNTDTQYF	TGCGCCAGCAGCCCTGGGACTAACACAGATACGCAGTATTTT
-	TRBV11-2	TRBJ2-7	-	CASSLESVLALDEQYF	TGTGCCAGCAGCTTAGAGTCGGTGCTAGCCCTCGACGAGCAGTACTTC
-	TRBV5-4	TRBJ1-1	few	CASSLDRETEAFF	TGTGCCAGCAGCTTGGACAGGGAGACTGAAGCTTTCTTT
-	TRBV4-1	TRBJ1-1	once	CASSPIITGRRDTEAFF	TGCGCCAGCAGCCCTATTATCACGGGCCGGAGGGACACTGAAGCTTTCTTT
TRBD1	TRBV2	TRBJ2-7	-	CASSEGQGYFYEQYF	TGTGCCAGCAGTGAAGGACAGGGCTATTTCTACGAGCAGTACTTC
-	TRBV12-3/TRBV12-4	TRBJ2-7	-	CASRFAATYEQYF	TGTGCCAGCAGGTTCGCGGCCACCTACGAGCAGTACTTC
-	TRBV7-9	TRBJ1-1	-	CASSPRGGTDTEAFF	TGTGCCAGCAGCCCCCGCGGGGGAACGGACACTGAAGCTTTCTTT
-	TRBV5-6	TRBJ1-1	-	CASITSRGSEAFF	TGTGCCAGCATCACTTCCAGGGGTAGTGAAGCTTTCTTT
-	TRBV9	TRBJ1-5	-	CAPNRDYSNQPQHF	TGTGCCCCGAATCGGGATTATAGCAATCAGCCCCAGCATTTT
-	TRBV5-1	TRBJ2-4	-	CASSLGQGWNIQYF	TGCGCCAGCAGCTTGGGGCAGGGGTGGAACATTCAGTACTTC
-	TRBV28	TRBJ1-2	-	CASSPQTGFGVGLNGYTF	TGTGCCAGCAGTCCACAGACGGGGTTTGGCGTTGGATTAAATGGCTACACCTTC
-	TRBV15	TRBJ1-4	-	CATSRDTPKTAYATNEKLFF	TGTGCCACCAGCAGAGACACCCCAAAGACAGCTTATGCAACTAATGAAAAACTGTTTTTT
TRBD1	TRBV5-1	TRBJ2-7	-	CASSYTGARGDEQYF	TGCGCCAGCAGCTACACAGGGGCCCGAGGGGACGAGCAGTACTTC
-	TRBV7-9	TRBJ2-7	-	CASSPQGPEQYF	TGTGCCAGCAGCCCGCAGGGGCCCGAGCAGTACTTC
-	TRBV6-4	TRBJ2-3	-	CASSPYWGGRDTQYF	TGTGCCAGCAGCCCTTATTGGGGGGGCCGTGATACGCAGTATTTT